The subject of this entry is one T cell receptor (beta chain). The antigen remains undetermined. Only in-frame clones appear in the TCRdb table, and some are missing; sequencing was by immunoSEQ multiplex PCR. This table holds about 680,000 clones, around 92% found once. Stated treatment: roughly 19 received Ad26.COV2.S at low or high dose, single or two shots; 5 received placebo; per-sample allocation not given. Sampling was done on day 63 after the first vaccine or placebo injection. An 18-55-year-old adult in Boston served as donor. This specimen comes from a study of Ad26.COV2.S vaccination and SARS-CoV-2 variants. Overall study context: The study gave Ad26.COV2.S intramuscularly, once or twice 56 days apart.

This CDR3 comprises 16 residues. The junction had 5 bases not matched to a gene; V was cut back by 3 bases and J by 1 base. CDR1 is WNHNN, CDR2 SYGVQD, per germline (reference sequence). Overall study results and limits: The study found higher spike-specific TCR breadth in vaccine than placebo recipients. Vaccinees and placebo recipients showed similar non-spike TCR breadth.

This TCR was recovered from a person between 18 and 60 years old who received the Ad26.COV2.S COVID-19 vaccine or a placebo. The source was peripheral blood, collected in a trial of Ad26.COV2.S vaccine versus placebo. The gene calls are TRBV10-1 and TRBJ2-1; 8 bases fit TRBD2. The CDR3 loop is CASSDAGGASYNEQFF. CDR3 DNA sequence: TGCGCCAGCAGTGATGCGGGGGGCGCGTCCTACAATGAGCAGTTCTTC.